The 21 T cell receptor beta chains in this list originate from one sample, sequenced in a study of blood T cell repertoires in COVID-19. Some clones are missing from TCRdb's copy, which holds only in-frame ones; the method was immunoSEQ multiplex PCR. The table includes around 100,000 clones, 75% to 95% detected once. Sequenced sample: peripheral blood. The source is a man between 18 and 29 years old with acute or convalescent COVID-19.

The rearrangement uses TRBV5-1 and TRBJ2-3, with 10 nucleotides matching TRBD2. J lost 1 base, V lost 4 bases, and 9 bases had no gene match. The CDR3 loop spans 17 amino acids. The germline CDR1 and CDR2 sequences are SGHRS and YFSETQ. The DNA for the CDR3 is TGCGCCAGCAGCACCCTATCTAGCGGGAGCGGCACAGATACGCAGTATTTT. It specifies CASSTLSSGSGTDTQYF.

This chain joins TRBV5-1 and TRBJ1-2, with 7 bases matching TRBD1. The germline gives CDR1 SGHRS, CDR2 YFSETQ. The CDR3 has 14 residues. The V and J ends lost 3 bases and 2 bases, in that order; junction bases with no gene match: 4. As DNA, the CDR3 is TGCGCCAGCAGCTCCGGGACAGCGAACTATGGCTACACCTTC. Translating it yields CASSSGTANYGYTF. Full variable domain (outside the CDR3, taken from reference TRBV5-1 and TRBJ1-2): KAGVTQTPRYLIKTRGQQVTLSCSPISGHRSVSWYQQTPGQGLQFLFEYFSETQRNKGNFPGRFSGRQFSNSRSEMNVSTLELGDSALYLCASSSGTANYGYTFGSGTRLTVV.

The CDR3 DNA sequence: TGTGCCAGCAGCTACCCGGGACAGGGGGGGAATCAGCCCCAGCATTTT. The encoded protein is CASSYPGQGGNQPQHF. This chain uses TRBV7-8 with TRBJ1-5; 11 bases line up with TRBD1. The trim removed 4 bases at V and 4 bases at J, leaving 6 bases unmatched. Germline CDR1 is SGHVS and CDR2 is FQNEAQ. CDR3 size: 16 residues.

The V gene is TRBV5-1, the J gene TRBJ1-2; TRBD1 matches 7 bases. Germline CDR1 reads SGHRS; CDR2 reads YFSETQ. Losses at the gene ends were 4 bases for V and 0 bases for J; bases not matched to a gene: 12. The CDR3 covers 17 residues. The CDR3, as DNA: TGCGCCAGCAGCCTGGGACCGACAGGGACCACTAACTATGGCTACACCTTC. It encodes CASSLGPTGTTNYGYTF.

In DNA, the CDR3 is TGTGCCAGCAGTTACCGGGAGAACACCGGGGAGCTGTTTTTT. Protein product: CASSYRENTGELFF. The chain is built from TRBV27 and TRBJ2-2; D is possibly TRBD2 (5 bases). The V end lost 4 bases, the J end lost 1 base, and 7 bases lay between the germline ends. This CDR3 is built from 14 residues. In germline, CDR1 is MNHEY, CDR2 SMNVEV (reference sequence).

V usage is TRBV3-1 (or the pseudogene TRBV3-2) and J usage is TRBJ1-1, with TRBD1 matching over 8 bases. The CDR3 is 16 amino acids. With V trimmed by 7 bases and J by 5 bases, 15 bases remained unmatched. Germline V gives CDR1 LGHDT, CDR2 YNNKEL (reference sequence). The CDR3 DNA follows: TGTGCCAGCAAAATAGGCATCGCGACAGGGGAGACTGAAGCTTTCTTT. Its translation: CASKIGIATGETEAFF.

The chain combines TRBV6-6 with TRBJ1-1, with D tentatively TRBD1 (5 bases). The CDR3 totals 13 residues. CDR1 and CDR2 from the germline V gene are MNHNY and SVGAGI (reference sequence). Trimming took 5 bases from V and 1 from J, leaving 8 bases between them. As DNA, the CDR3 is TGTGCCAGCAGTGACAGTGCGAACACTGAAGCTTTCTTT. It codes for CASSDSANTEAFF.

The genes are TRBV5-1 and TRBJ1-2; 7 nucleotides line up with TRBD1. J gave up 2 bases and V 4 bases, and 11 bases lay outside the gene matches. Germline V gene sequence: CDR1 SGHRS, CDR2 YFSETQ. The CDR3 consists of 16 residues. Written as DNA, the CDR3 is TGCGCCAGCAGCCATGACAGGGACATAATAAACTATGGCTACACCTTC. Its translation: CASSHDRDIINYGYTF.

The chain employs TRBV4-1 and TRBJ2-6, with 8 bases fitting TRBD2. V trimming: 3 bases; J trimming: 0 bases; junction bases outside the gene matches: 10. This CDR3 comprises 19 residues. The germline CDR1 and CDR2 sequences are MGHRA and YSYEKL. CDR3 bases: TGCGCCAGCAGCCACCGGGGGGGCGGGTTCTTCTCTGGGGCCAACGTCCTGACTTTC. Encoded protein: CASSHRGGGFFSGANVLTF.

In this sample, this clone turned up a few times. The CDR3 nucleotides are TGTGCCAGTAGTTCAACTAGCGGCTACTCCTACGAGCAGTACTTC. It translates to CASSSTSGYSYEQYF. V is TRBV19 and J is TRBJ2-7, with 8 bases aligning to TRBD2. The CDR3 has 15 amino acids. Trimming at V came to 5 bases and at J to 0 bases, leaving 6 bases not matched to a gene. Germline CDR1 LNHDA, CDR2 SQIVND (reference sequence).

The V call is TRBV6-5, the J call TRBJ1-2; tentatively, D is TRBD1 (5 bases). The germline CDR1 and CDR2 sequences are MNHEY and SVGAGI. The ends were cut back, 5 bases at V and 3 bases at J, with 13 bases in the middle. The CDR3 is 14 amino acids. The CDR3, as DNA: TGTGCCAGCAGTCCAGGGTTCCGGGACTATGGCTACACCTTC. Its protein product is CASSPGFRDYGYTF.

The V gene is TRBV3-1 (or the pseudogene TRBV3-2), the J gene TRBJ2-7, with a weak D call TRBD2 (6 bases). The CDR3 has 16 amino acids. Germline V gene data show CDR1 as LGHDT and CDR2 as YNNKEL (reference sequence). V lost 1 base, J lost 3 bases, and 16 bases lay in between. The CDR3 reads CASSQARRELLYEQYF. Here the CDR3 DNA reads TGTGCCAGCAGCCAAGCTAGGAGGGAACTTCTCTACGAGCAGTACTTC.

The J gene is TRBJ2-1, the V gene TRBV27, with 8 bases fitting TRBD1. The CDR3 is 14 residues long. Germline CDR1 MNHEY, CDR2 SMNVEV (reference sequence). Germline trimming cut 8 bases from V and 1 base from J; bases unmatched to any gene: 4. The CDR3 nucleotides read TGTGCCAGCGGTCAGGGGGCTTCCTACAATGAGCAGTTCTTC. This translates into CASGQGASYNEQFF.

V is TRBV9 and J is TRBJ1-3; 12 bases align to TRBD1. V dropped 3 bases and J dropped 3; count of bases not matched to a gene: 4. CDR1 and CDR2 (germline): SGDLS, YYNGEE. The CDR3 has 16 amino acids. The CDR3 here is CASSEGQGALGNTIYF. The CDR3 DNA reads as TGTGCCAGCAGCGAGGGACAGGGGGCACTTGGAAACACCATATATTTT.

This chain's CDR3 is CASSGRNTEAFF. The CDR3 DNA is TGTGCCAGCAGCGGCAGGAACACTGAAGCTTTCTTT. This sequence joins TRBV9 and TRBJ1-1; D is ambiguous. The CDR3 covers 12 residues. The germline gives CDR1 SGDLS, CDR2 YYNGEE. Trimming left V 3 bases short and J 1 base short, with 4 bases between.

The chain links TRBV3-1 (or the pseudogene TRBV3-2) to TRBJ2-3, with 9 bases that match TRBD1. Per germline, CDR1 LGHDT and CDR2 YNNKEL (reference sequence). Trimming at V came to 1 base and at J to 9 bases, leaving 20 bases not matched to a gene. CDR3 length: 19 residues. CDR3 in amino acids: CASSQAMPAGTGTRSTQYF. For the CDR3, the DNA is TGTGCCAGCAGCCAAGCAATGCCCGCCGGGACAGGGACTCGTAGCACGCAGTATTTT.

CDR3 loop: CASGLVPGGENTEAFF. CDR3 sequence (DNA): TGTGCTAGTGGTTTGGTCCCGGGGGGAGAGAACACTGAAGCTTTCTTT. This chain links TRBV12-5 with TRBJ1-1; possible D gene TRBD1, 5 bases. The CDR3 extends over 16 amino acids. Germline V CDR1 and CDR2: LGHNT, FRNRAP. Trimming shortened V by 0 bases and J by 1 base, and 12 bases separated the two germline ends.

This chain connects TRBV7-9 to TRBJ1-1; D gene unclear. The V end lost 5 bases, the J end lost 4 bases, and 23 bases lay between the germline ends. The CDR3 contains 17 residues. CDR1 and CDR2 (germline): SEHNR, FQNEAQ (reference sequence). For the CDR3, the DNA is TGTGCCAGCAGCCCCCACCCGGGAGCCCTAGGGAGCACTGAAGCTTTCTTT. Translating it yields CASSPHPGALGSTEAFF.

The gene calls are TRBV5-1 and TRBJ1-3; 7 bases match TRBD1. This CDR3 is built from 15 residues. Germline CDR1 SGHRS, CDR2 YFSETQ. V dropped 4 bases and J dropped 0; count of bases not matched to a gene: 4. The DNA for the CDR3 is TGCGCCAGCAGCGCCGACAGGGCCTCTGGAAACACCATATATTTT. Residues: CASSADRASGNTIYF.

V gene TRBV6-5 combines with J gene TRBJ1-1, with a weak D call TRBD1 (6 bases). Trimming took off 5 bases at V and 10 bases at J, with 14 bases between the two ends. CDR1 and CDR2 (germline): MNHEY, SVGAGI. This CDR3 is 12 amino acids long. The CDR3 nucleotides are TGTGCCAGCAGTAACTACAGGGCTGGAGCTTTCTTT. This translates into CASSNYRAGAFF.

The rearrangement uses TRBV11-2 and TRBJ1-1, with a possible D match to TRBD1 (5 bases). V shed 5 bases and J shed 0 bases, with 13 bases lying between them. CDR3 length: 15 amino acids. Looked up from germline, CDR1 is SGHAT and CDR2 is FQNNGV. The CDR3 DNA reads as TGTGCCAGCAGCGACAGAGACAGCCTGAACACTGAAGCTTTCTTT. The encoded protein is CASSDRDSLNTEAFF.